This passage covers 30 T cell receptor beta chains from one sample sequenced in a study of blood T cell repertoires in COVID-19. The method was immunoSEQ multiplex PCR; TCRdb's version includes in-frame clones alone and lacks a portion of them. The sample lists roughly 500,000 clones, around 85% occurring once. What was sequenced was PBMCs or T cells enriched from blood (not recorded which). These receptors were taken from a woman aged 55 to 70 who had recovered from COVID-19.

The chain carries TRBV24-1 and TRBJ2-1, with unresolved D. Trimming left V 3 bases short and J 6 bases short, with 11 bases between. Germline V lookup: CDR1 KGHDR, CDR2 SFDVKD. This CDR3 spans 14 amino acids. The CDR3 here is CATSDARGGNEQFF. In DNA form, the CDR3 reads TGTGCCACCAGTGATGCCCGCGGTGGCAATGAGCAGTTCTTC.

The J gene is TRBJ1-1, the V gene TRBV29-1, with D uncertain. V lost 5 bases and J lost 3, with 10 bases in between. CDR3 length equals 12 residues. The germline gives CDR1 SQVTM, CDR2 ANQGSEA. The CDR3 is CSVRGGYTEAFF. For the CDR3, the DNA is TGCAGCGTTCGGGGTGGGTACACTGAAGCTTTCTTT.

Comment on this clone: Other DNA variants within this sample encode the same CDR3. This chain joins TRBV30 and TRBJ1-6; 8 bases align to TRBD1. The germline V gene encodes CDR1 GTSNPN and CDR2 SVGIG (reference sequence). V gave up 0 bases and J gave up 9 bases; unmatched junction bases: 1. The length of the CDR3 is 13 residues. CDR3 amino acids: CAWSVQGGSPLHF. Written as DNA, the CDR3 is TGTGCCTGGAGTGTACAGGGGGGTTCACCCCTCCACTTT.

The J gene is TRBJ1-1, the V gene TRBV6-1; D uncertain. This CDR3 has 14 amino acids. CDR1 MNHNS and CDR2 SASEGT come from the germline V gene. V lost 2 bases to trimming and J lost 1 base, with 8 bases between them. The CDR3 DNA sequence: TGTGCCAGCAGTGAACTTTCCGGGAACACTGAAGCTTTCTTT. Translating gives CASSELSGNTEAFF.

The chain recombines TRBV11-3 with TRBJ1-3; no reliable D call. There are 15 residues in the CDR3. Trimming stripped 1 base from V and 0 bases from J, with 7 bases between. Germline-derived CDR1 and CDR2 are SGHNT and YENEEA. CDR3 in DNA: TGTGCCAGCAGCTTAGGTCGGAGCTCTGGAAACACCATATATTTT. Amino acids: CASSLGRSSGNTIYF.

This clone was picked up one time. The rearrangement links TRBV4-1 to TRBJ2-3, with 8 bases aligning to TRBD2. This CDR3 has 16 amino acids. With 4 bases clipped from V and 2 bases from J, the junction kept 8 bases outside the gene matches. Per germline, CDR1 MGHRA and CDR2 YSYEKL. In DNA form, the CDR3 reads TGCGCCAGCAGCCTTGATGCACTAGCGGCCACAGATACGCAGTATTTT. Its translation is CASSLDALAATDTQYF.

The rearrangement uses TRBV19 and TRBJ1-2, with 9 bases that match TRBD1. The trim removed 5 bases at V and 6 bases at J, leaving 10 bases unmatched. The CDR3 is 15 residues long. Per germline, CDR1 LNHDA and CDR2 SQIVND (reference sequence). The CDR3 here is CASSPTGQGGNGYTF. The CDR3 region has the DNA TGTGCCAGTAGTCCCACGGGACAGGGAGGCAATGGCTACACCTTC.

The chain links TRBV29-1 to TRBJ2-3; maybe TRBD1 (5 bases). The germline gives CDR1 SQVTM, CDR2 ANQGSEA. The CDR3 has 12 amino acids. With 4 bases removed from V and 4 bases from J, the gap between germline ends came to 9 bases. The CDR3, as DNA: TGCAGCGTTGCTTCAGGGCCAGATACGCAGTATTTT. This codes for CSVASGPDTQYF.

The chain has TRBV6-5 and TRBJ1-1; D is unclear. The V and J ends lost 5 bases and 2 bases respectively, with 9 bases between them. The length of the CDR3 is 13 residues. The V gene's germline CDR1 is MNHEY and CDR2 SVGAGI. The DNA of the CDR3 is TGTGCCAGCAGTCAAACAGCTAACACTGAAGCTTTCTTT. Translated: CASSQTANTEAFF.

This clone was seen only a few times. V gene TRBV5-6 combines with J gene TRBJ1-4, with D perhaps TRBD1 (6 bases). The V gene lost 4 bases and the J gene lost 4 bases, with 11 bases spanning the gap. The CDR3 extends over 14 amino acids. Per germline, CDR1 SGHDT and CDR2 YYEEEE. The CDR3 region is CASSDGQRNEKLFF. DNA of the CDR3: TGTGCCAGCAGCGATGGACAGCGTAATGAAAAACTGTTTTTT.

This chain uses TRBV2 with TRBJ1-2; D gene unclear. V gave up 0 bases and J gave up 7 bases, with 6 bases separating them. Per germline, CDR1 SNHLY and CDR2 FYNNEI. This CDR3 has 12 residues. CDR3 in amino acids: CASSEAAGGYTF. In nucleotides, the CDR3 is TGTGCCAGCAGTGAAGCGGCGGGTGGCTACACCTTC.

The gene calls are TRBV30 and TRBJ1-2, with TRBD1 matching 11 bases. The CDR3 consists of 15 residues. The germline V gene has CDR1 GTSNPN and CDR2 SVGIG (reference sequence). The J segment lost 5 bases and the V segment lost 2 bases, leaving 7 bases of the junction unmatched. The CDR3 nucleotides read TGTGCCTGGAGTCCCGGGACAGGGGGGGGTTATGGCTACACCTTC. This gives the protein CAWSPGTGGGYGYTF.

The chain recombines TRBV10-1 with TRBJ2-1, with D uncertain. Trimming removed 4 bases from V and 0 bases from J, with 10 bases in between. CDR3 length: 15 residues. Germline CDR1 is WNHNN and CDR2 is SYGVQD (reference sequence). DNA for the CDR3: TGCGCCAGCAGTGTAGGCGGCAGCTCCTACAATGAGCAGTTCTTC. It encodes CASSVGGSSYNEQFF.

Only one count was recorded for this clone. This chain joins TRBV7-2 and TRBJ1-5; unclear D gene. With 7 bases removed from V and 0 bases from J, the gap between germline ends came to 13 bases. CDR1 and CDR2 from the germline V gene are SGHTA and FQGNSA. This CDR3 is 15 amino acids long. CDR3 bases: TGTGCCAGCATTAGTTTACCACGTAGCAATCAGCCCCAGCATTTT. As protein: CASISLPRSNQPQHF.

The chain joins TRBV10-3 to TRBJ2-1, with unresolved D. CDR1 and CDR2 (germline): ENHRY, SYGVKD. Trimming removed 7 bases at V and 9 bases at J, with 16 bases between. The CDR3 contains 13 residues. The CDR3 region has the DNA TGTGCCATCACGGCAGATTCAGGTAGTGAGCAGTTCTTC. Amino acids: CAITADSGSEQFF.

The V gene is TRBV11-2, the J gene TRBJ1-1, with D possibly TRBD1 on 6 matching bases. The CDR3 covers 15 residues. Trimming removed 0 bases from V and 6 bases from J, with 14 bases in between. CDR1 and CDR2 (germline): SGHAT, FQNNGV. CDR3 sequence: CASSLESGGRAEAFF. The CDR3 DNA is TGTGCCAGCAGCTTAGAGTCGGGGGGGCGCGCTGAAGCTTTCTTT.

This CDR3 is CASRRQGSGYEQYF. The CDR3 nucleotides are TGTGCCAGCAGACGACAGGGAAGCGGCTACGAGCAGTACTTC. The chain has TRBV6-5 and TRBJ2-7, with TRBD1 identical over 7 bases. Trimming took 6 bases from V and 3 from J; bases not matched to a gene: 8. CDR1 and CDR2 (germline): MNHEY, SVGAGI. This CDR3 has 14 residues.

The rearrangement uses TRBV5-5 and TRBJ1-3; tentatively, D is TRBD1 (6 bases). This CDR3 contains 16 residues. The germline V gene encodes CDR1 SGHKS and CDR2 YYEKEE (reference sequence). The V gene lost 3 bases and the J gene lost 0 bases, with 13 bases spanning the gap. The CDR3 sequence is CASSSRDTISGNTIYF. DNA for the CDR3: TGTGCCAGCAGCTCCCGGGACACTATCTCTGGAAACACCATATATTTT.

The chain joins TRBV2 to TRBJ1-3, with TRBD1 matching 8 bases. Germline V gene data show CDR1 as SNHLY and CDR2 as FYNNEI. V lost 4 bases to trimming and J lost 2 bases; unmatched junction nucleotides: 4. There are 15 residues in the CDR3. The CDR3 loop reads CASSGETGAGNTIYF. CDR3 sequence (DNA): TGTGCCAGCAGTGGGGAGACAGGGGCTGGAAACACCATATATTTT.

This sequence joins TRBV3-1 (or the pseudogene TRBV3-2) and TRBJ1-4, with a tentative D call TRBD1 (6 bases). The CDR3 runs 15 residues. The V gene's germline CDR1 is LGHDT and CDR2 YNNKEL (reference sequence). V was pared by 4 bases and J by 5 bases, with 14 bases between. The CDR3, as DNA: TGTGCCAGCAGCCTTAGGGGGTCTGGGAATGAAAAACTGTTTTTT. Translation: CASSLRGSGNEKLFF.

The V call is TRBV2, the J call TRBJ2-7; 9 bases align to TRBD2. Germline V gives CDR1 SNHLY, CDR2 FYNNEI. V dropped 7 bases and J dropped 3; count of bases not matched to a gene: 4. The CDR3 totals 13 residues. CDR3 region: CASMPAGGYEQYF. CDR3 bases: TGTGCCAGCATGCCAGCGGGGGGCTACGAGCAGTACTTC. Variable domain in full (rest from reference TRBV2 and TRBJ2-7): EPEVTQTPSHQVTQMGQEVILRCVPISNHLYFYWYRQILGQKVEFLVSFYNNEISEKSEIFDDQFSVERPDGSNFTLKIRSTKLEDSAMYFCASMPAGGYEQYFGPGTRLTVT.

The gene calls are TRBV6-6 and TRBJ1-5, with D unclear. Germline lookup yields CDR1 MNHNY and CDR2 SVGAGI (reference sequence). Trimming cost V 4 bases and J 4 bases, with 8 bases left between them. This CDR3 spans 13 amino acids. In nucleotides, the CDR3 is TGTGCCAGCAGTTCACAGCTAAATCAGCCCCAGCATTTT. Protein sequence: CASSSQLNQPQHF.

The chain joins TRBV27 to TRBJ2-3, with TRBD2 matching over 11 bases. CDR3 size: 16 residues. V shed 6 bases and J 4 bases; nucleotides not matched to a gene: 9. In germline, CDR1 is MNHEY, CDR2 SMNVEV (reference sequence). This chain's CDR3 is CASRPNPGLAADTQYF. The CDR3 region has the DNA TGTGCCAGCAGACCTAATCCGGGACTAGCGGCAGATACGCAGTATTTT.

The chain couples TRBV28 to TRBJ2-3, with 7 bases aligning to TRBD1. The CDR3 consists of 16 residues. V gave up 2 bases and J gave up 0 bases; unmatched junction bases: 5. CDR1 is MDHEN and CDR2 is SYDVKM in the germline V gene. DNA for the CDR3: TGTGCCAGCAGTTTACCCGGGACAGCTAGCACAGATACGCAGTATTTT. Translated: CASSLPGTASTDTQYF.

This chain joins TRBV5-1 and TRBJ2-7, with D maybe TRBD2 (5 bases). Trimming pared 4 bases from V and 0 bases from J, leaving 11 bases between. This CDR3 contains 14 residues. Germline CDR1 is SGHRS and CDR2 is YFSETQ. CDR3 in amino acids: CASSGGSSSYEQYF. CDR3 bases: TGCGCCAGCAGCGGCGGGTCAAGCTCCTACGAGCAGTACTTC.

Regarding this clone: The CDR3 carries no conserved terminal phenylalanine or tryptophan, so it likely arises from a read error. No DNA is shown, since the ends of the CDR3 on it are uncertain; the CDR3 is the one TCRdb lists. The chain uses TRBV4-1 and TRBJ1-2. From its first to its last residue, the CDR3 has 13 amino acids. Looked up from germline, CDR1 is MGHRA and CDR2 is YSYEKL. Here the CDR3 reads CASSQDGGGSPEL.

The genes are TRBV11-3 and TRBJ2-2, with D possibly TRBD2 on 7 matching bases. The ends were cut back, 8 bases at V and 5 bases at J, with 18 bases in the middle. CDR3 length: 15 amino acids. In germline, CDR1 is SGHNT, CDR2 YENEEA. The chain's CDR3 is CASGRRGPMTGELFF. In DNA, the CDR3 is TGTGCCAGCGGTAGGCGGGGGCCCATGACCGGGGAGCTGTTTTTT.

The CDR3 nucleotides are TGTGCCAGCAGCTCTAGGACTAGCACAGATACGCAGTATTTT. Residues: CASSSRTSTDTQYF. The chain joins TRBV3-1 (or the pseudogene TRBV3-2) to TRBJ2-3, with TRBD2 as a possible D gene (5 bases). V lost 5 bases, J lost 0 bases, and 9 bases lay in between. CDR3 size: 14 residues. Germline CDR1 is LGHDT and CDR2 is YNNKEL (reference sequence).

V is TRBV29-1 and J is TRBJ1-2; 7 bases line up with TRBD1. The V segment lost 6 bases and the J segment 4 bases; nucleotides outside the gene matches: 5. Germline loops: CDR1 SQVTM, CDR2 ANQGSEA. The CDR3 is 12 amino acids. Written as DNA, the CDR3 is TGCAGCGTGGTACGGGACAGCTATGGCTACACCTTC. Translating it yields CSVVRDSYGYTF.

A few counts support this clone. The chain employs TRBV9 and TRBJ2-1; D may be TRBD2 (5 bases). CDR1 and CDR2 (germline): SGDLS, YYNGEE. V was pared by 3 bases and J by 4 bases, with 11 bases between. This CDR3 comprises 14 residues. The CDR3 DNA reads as TGTGCCAGCAGCGGGACTCTAAATTACAATGAGCAGTTCTTC. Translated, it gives CASSGTLNYNEQFF.